These 21 T cell receptor beta chains originate from one sample sequenced in a study of blood T cell repertoires in COVID-19. This table comes from immunoSEQ multiplex PCR, and its TCRdb copy is limited to in-frame clones, with some not included. The table records 130,000 or so clones, roughly 84% of them present only once. Specimen: peripheral blood. The receptors were sampled from a man aged 55 to 70 with acute or convalescent COVID-19.

This clone was seen only a few times. Distinct nucleotide sequences in the sample also encode this CDR3. This sequence joins TRBV2 and TRBJ2-7; D perhaps matches TRBD1 (6 bases). The V gene lost 6 bases and the J gene lost 2 bases, with 8 bases spanning the gap. This CDR3 region has 12 residues. Germline V gene sequence: CDR1 SNHLY, CDR2 FYNNEI. Written as DNA, the CDR3 is TGTGCCAGCAGGGGGGCAGCCTACGAGCAGTACTTC. Its protein product is CASRGAAYEQYF.

The chain combines TRBV27 with TRBJ2-7, with 8 bases that match TRBD1. The CDR3 has 16 residues. Trimming at V came to 5 bases and at J to 5 bases, leaving 14 bases not matched to a gene. Germline CDR1 and CDR2: MNHEY and SMNVEV (reference sequence). The CDR3 protein is CASSVSTGAIVHEQYF. The CDR3 DNA reads TGTGCCAGCAGTGTTTCGACAGGGGCGATCGTCCACGAGCAGTACTTC.

This clone was seen once. The CDR3 bases are TGTGCCAGCTCACCAAACGTGGTTCGAGGGGAAGCTTTCTTT. Amino acid sequence: CASSPNVVRGEAFF. V and J are TRBV18 and TRBJ1-1; the D is unclear. The V and J ends lost 2 bases and 8 bases respectively, with 15 bases between them. Per germline, CDR1 KGHSH and CDR2 LQKENI. CDR3 length equals 14 residues.

The chain couples TRBV6-5 to TRBJ1-3; D unresolved. Per germline, CDR1 MNHEY and CDR2 SVGAGI. The CDR3 length is 16 residues. Trimming removed 4 bases from V and 0 bases from J, with 13 bases in between. The CDR3 protein is CASSFWTGSSGNTIYF. The CDR3 bases are TGTGCCAGCAGTTTTTGGACGGGGTCCTCTGGAAACACCATATATTTT.

This clone was detected once. The rearrangement joins TRBV3-1 (or the pseudogene TRBV3-2) to TRBJ1-6; D is uncertain. This CDR3 is 12 amino acids long. Trimming stripped 3 bases from V and 10 bases from J, with 7 bases between. Germline V lookup: CDR1 LGHDT, CDR2 YNNKEL (reference sequence). The CDR3 region has the DNA TGTGCCAGCAGCCACCAGGAATCACCCCTCCACTTT. Amino acid sequence: CASSHQESPLHF.

The V gene is TRBV5-1, the J gene TRBJ2-7; TRBD2 matches 7 bases. This CDR3 has 13 residues. From germline, CDR1 is SGHRS and CDR2 YFSETQ. V gave up 4 bases and J gave up 2 bases; unmatched junction bases: 3. CDR3 sequence (DNA): TGCGCCAGCAGCAGCGGGGTTCCCTACGAGCAGTACTTC. It encodes CASSSGVPYEQYF.

CDR3 sequence (DNA): TGTGCCAGCAGCCAAGTATGGTTCAGGGGCACTAAAATTCGCACAGATACGCAGTATTTT. Its translation: CASSQVWFRGTKIRTDTQYF. The gene calls are TRBV14 and TRBJ2-3, with D possibly being TRBD1 (6 bases). Germline V gives CDR1 SGHDN, CDR2 FVKESK. V gave up 1 base and J gave up 1 base, with 24 bases separating them. There are 20 residues in the CDR3.

The chain uses TRBV6-5 and TRBJ1-1; a possible D gene is TRBD1 (6 bases). Trimming took off 5 bases at V and 4 bases at J, with 17 bases between the two ends. This CDR3 has 15 amino acids. Per germline, CDR1 MNHEY and CDR2 SVGAGI. The CDR3: CASSPLVGAGTEAFF. CDR3 nucleotides: TGTGCCAGCAGTCCCCTCGTGGGGGCCGGCACTGAAGCTTTCTTT.

This clone occurred a few times. This chain joins TRBV4-1 and TRBJ1-4, with 9 bases lining up with TRBD1. The CDR3 extends over 16 amino acids. CDR1 and CDR2 (germline): MGHRA, YSYEKL. The trim removed 1 base at V and 9 bases at J, leaving 9 bases unmatched. The CDR3 sequence is CASSQVPGQGNQKLFF. In nucleotides, the CDR3 is TGCGCCAGCAGCCAAGTCCCGGGACAGGGCAATCAAAAACTGTTTTTT.

The chain has TRBV19 and TRBJ1-6; tentative D call: TRBD1 (6 bases). This CDR3 has 15 residues. Germline V gives CDR1 LNHDA, CDR2 SQIVND (reference sequence). Trimming cost V 6 bases and J 7 bases, with 16 bases left between them. CDR3 sequence (DNA): TGTGCCAGTAGAATCGAGCAGGGGTCCAATTCACCCCTCCACTTT. Residues: CASRIEQGSNSPLHF.

The chain carries TRBV7-8 and TRBJ2-1; 12 nucleotides agree with TRBD2. V shed 5 bases, J shed 8 bases, and the junction held 7 bases outside the gene matches. The germline V gene encodes CDR1 SGHVS and CDR2 FQNEAQ. The CDR3 sequence is 15 residues long. The DNA of the CDR3 is TGTGCCAGCAGCCACCAGAGGACTAGCGGGGATGAGCAGTTCTTC. Translating it yields CASSHQRTSGDEQFF.

This clone was detected a few times. V is TRBV2 and J is TRBJ2-7, with 7 positions matching TRBD2. Germline CDR1 is SNHLY and CDR2 is FYNNEI. After removal of 7 bases from V and 3 bases from J, the junction contained 9 bases not matched to a gene. The CDR3 is 14 amino acids. The CDR3 bases are TGTGCCAGCATGCGTACTAGCGCGGACTACGAGCAGTACTTC. The encoded protein is CASMRTSADYEQYF.

The chain combines TRBV9 with TRBJ2-1; D is perhaps TRBD2 (6 bases). Germline CDR1 SGDLS, CDR2 YYNGEE. The V and J ends lost 4 bases and 6 bases respectively, with 20 bases between them. This CDR3 region has 16 residues. Here the CDR3 DNA reads TGTGCCAGCAGCCCCGTGACTAGTCTGGCCGGCAATGAGCAGTTCTTC. Amino acids: CASSPVTSLAGNEQFF.

The gene calls are TRBV7-6 and TRBJ2-1, with D possibly being TRBD1 (6 bases). The germline V gene encodes CDR1 SGHVS and CDR2 FNYEAQ. CDR3 length: 12 amino acids. Trimming pared 1 base from V and 10 bases from J, leaving 8 bases between. The CDR3 sequence is CASSLGGHEQFF. The DNA of the CDR3 is TGTGCCAGCAGCTTAGGGGGGCACGAGCAGTTCTTC.

The chain links TRBV24-1 to TRBJ2-1, with TRBD2 as a possible D gene (7 bases). Trimming cost V 4 bases and J 8 bases, with 20 bases left between them. The CDR3 consists of 16 residues. Per the germline V gene, CDR1 is KGHDR and CDR2 is SFDVKD. The CDR3 coding sequence is TGTGCCACCAGTGAGCCGCTGGGGGGGCCGGGCTATGAGCAGTTCTTC. It yields the protein CATSEPLGGPGYEQFF.

This CDR3 is CASSLGRGNYGYTF. Here the CDR3 DNA reads TGCGCCAGCAGCTTAGGACGGGGGAACTATGGCTACACCTTC. This chain connects TRBV5-1 to TRBJ1-2; a possible D gene is TRBD1 (5 bases). Germline V gene data show CDR1 as SGHRS and CDR2 as YFSETQ. The CDR3 is 14 amino acids. With 2 bases removed from V and 2 bases from J, the gap between germline ends came to 10 bases.

The chain couples TRBV19 to TRBJ1-2; 9 bases are shared with TRBD1. The CDR3 has 17 amino acids. Losses at the gene ends were 7 bases for V and 1 base for J; bases not matched to a gene: 13. Germline V gene lookup returns CDR1 LNHDA and CDR2 SQIVND (reference sequence). The CDR3 is CASTNQPPGQGNYGYTF. CDR3 DNA sequence: TGTGCCAGTACCAATCAACCCCCGGGACAGGGTAACTATGGCTACACCTTC.

The chain couples TRBV19 to TRBJ2-1; TRBD2 matches 11 bases. CDR3 size: 12 residues. Germline loops: CDR1 LNHDA, CDR2 SQIVND (reference sequence). Unmatched junction bases numbered 4, after V lost 6 bases and J lost 12 bases. This chain's CDR3 is CASRLAGDRQFF. The CDR3 DNA sequence: TGTGCCAGTAGACTAGCGGGAGACCGGCAGTTCTTC. Filled out from reference TRBV19 and TRBJ2-1, the complete variable domain reads DGGITQSPKYLFRKEGQNVTLSCEQNLNHDAMYWYRQDPGQGLRLIYYSQIVNDFQKGDIAEGYSVSREKKESFPLTVTSAQKNPTAFYLCASRLAGDRQFFGPGTRLTVL.

J is TRBJ2-3 and V is TRBV6-5; D gene unclear. Germline CDR1 is MNHEY and CDR2 is SVGAGI. This CDR3 spans 16 amino acids. V gave up 2 bases and J gave up 4 bases, with 16 bases separating them. CDR3 nucleotides: TGTGCCAGCAGTTACGACGGGTCCGCCAGCGCAGATACGCAGTATTTT. Its protein product is CASSYDGSASADTQYF.

V usage is TRBV20-1 and J usage is TRBJ1-4; D possibly corresponds to TRBD1 (6 bases). CDR1 and CDR2 (germline): DFQATT, SNEGSKA (reference sequence). Deletions cut 3 bases from V and 6 bases from J, with 8 bases between. The CDR3 consists of 12 residues. The CDR3: CSASYRDEKLFF. The DNA for the CDR3 is TGCAGTGCTAGTTACAGGGATGAAAAACTGTTTTTT.

The V gene is TRBV24-1, the J gene TRBJ2-7; 7 nucleotides line up with TRBD1. This CDR3 has 13 residues. Germline V gene lookup returns CDR1 KGHDR and CDR2 SFDVKD. After removal of 4 bases from V and 7 bases from J, the junction contained 6 bases not matched to a gene. In DNA form, the CDR3 reads TGTGCCACCAGTGACTTCCTGACAGGGGAGCAGTACTTC. It encodes CATSDFLTGEQYF.